This record concerns one TCR beta chain sequence. What it recognizes is unknown. This CDR3 has 16 amino acids. V shed 5 bases, J shed 5 bases, and the junction held 12 bases outside the gene matches. Germline assignment: CDR1 SEHNR and CDR2 FQNEAQ (reference sequence). This sample is part of a study of T cell responses to AZD1222 COVID-19 vaccine. Study-level findings and limits: At study baseline, merely roughly 6 AZD1222 recipients were seropositive. The span of vaccine-associated CD4 TCRs extended across spike, with dominance at 160-218 and 743-854.

The table came from immunoSEQ multiplex PCR; TCRdb's copy has only in-frame clones and leaves some out. The sample comprises roughly 150,000 clones, 91% of which are singletons, and roughly 1.3% rests with the top ten. The gene calls are TRBV7-9 and TRBJ2-5, with 9 bases matching TRBD2. The starting material was peripheral blood, obtained 28 days after the second AZD1222 dose. The TCR originated in an adult who received the AZD1222 COVID-19 vaccine. The CDR3 DNA follows: TGTGCCAGCAGCCCCCGGGTAGCGGGGGCTTTGGAGACCCAGTACTTC. It translates to CASSPRVAGALETQYF.